The source of this T cell receptor (beta chain) is a study of early T cells in non-severe SARS-CoV-2 infection. As for the study in general: Unsorted whole-blood RNA was sequenced in bulk, leaving chains unpaired.

For this clonotype: The antigen is unknown.

Individual cDNA molecules were tagged with unique molecular identifiers, the study reported. TCRdb re-called the 5' RACE reads with MiXCR, one entry per CDR3 protein. The data contain tens of thousands of distinct CDR3 sequences, over 12% of them singletons. Per the germline V gene, CDR1 is SQVTM and CDR2 is ANQGSEA. This CDR3 has 16 residues. V shed 2 bases, J shed 3 bases, and the junction held 12 bases outside the gene matches. Overall study results and limits: VDJdb matching skewed toward anti-spike CD8 responses, missing private and CD4 specificities.

Sequenced: whole blood. The TCR comes from an adult who was a healthcare worker with PCR-confirmed SARS-CoV-2 infection or an uninfected control (not recorded which). The chain employs TRBV29-1 and TRBJ1-2; 7 nucleotides agree with TRBD1. CDR3 sequence (DNA): TGCAGCGTTGAACGGGACAGAACCTCATTTTACTATGGCTACACCTTC. Translating it yields CSVERDRTSFYYGYTF.